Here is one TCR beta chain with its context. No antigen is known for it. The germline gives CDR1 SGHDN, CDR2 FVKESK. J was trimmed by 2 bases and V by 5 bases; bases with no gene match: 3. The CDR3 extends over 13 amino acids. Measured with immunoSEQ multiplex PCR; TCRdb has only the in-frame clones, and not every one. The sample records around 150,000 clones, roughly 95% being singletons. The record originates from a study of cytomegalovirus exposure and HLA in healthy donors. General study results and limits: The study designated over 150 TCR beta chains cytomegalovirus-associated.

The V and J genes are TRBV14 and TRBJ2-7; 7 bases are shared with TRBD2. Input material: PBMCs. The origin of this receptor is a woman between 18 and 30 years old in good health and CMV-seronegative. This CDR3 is CASSYRGAYEQYF. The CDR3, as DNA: TGTGCCAGCAGCTACCGGGGGGCCTACGAGCAGTACTTC. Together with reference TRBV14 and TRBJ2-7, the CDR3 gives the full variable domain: EAGVTQFPSHSVIEKGQTVTLRCDPISGHDNLYWYRRVMGKEIKFLLHFVKESKQDESGMPNNRFLAERTGGTYSTLKVQPAELEDSGVYFCASSYRGAYEQYFGPGTRLTVT.